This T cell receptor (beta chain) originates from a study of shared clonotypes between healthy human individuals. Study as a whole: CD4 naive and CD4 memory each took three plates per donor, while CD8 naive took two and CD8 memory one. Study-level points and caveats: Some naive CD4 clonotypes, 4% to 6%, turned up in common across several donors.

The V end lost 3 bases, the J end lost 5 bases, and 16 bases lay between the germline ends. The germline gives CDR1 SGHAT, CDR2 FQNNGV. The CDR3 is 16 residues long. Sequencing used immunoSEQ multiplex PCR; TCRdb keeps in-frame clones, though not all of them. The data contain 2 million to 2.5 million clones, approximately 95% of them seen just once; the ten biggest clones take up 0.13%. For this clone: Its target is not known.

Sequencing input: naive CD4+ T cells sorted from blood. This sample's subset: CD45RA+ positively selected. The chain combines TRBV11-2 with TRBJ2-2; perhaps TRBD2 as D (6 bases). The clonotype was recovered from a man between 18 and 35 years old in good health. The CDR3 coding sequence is TGTGCCAGCAGCTTCGGGCGACTAGGTCGGACCGGGGAGCTGTTTTTT. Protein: CASSFGRLGRTGELFF.